Presented here are 25 T cell receptor beta chains from one specimen sequenced in a study of breast tumors, draining lymph nodes, adjacent tissues. From the multiplex PCR reads, TCRdb called clonotypes with MiXCR, one entry per CDR3 protein. The table records 45,000 to 60,000 distinct CDR3 sequences, under 30% of them present only once. Sample: breast tumor tissue. These receptors originate from a female donor with breast cancer. Some clones in this sample may be carry-over from other donors' samples.

Many counts were recorded for this clonotype. The rearrangement uses TRBV20-1 and TRBJ2-7, with 8 bases that match TRBD2. This CDR3 is 14 amino acids long. Germline CDR1 is DFQATT and CDR2 is SNEGSKA (reference sequence). With 1 base clipped from V and 4 bases from J, the junction kept 6 bases outside the gene matches. The CDR3 bases are TGCAGTGCTAGAGCGGGGGGGCCGGGATACGAGCAGTACTTC. Translating gives CSARAGGPGYEQYF.

This clonotype was detected many times. V and J are TRBV6-5 and TRBJ2-7; perhaps TRBD1 as D (6 bases). This CDR3 comprises 14 residues. V was shortened by 2 bases and J by 2 bases, with 10 bases between the two germline ends. CDR1 is MNHEY and CDR2 is SVGAGI in the germline V gene. In DNA form, the CDR3 reads TGTGCCAGCAGTTACGGTACAGGGCCCTACGAGCAGTACTTC. Amino acids: CASSYGTGPYEQYF.

This clonotype was detected many times. This rearrangement joins TRBV11-1 to TRBJ2-1, with D possibly matching TRBD2 (5 bases). The CDR3 is 14 amino acids. Germline CDR1 and CDR2: SGHAT and FQDESV (reference sequence). Trimming removed 5 bases from V and 6 bases from J, with 14 bases in between. The CDR3: CASSVAEGSNEQFF. The CDR3 nucleotides are TGTGCCAGCAGCGTGGCCGAGGGTTCCAATGAGCAGTTCTTC.

By proportion, this clonotype is medium-sized. The genes are TRBV6-1 and TRBJ2-7; D is unresolved. The CDR3 is 11 residues long. V was cut by 3 bases and J by 6 bases, with 6 bases left in between. Germline lookup yields CDR1 MNHNS and CDR2 SASEGT. The CDR3 DNA sequence: TGTGCCAGCAGTGAGGTAGGCGAGCAGTACTTC. Its protein is CASSEVGEQYF.

This clonotype came up many times. The CDR3 region is CASSLAPEHYEQYF. In nucleotides, the CDR3 is TGTGCCAGCAGCTTAGCCCCCGAACACTACGAGCAGTACTTC. V is TRBV7-8 and J is TRBJ2-7; D ambiguous. Germline-derived CDR1 and CDR2 are SGHVS and FQNEAQ. This CDR3 has 14 amino acids. V was pared by 0 bases and J by 3 bases, with 9 bases between.

This clonotype was counted ten times or more. This chain joins TRBV29-1 and TRBJ1-2; D might be TRBD1 (5 bases). The CDR3 extends over 12 amino acids. V gave up 7 bases and J gave up 4 bases, with 13 bases separating them. Germline lookup yields CDR1 SQVTM and CDR2 ANQGSEA. Here the CDR3 DNA reads TGCAGCGCAGGCGCAGGGCTCTATGGCTACACCTTC. It translates to CSAGAGLYGYTF.

This chain uses TRBV24-1 with TRBJ2-7, with 13 positions matching TRBD2. This CDR3 has 16 residues. Germline V lookup: CDR1 KGHDR, CDR2 SFDVKD. V trimming: 3 bases; J trimming: 6 bases; junction bases outside the gene matches: 7. CDR3 DNA sequence: TGTGCCACCAGTGATGCGACTAGCGGGAGGTTAGGCGAGCAGTACTTC. This sequence encodes CATSDATSGRLGEQYF.

In regard to this clonotype: This clone may be a read error of a much larger clone one base away. The chain links TRBV6-1 to TRBJ1-4; no definite D call. The CDR3 covers 14 residues. The germline V gene has CDR1 MNHNS and CDR2 SASEGT. The CDR3 region is CASSSQLSAEKLLF. Written as DNA, the CDR3 is TGTGCCAGCAGCTCGCAACTCAGTGCTGAAAAACTGCTTTTT.

The CDR3 nucleotides are TGTGCCAGCACGGGGGACAGGGCAGGAGAAAAACTGTTTTTT. Translation gives CASTGDRAGEKLFF. The chain couples TRBV9 to TRBJ1-4; 9 bases match TRBD1. V lost 6 bases and J lost 8; bases outside the gene matches: 8. CDR1 SGDLS and CDR2 YYNGEE come from the germline V gene. The length of the CDR3 is 14 residues.

On this clonotype: It may be a read error: a sequence one base away is much more abundant. The gene calls are TRBV7-9 and TRBJ1-4, with D hard to call. CDR3 length: 15 residues. V was clipped by 5 bases and J by 9 bases, with 19 bases between them. Germline lookup yields CDR1 SEHNR and CDR2 FQNEAQ (reference sequence). In DNA form, the CDR3 reads TGTGCCAGCAGCCTAAAAGTGTCGTCAGATAAAAAACTGTTTTTT. Its translation is CASSLKVSSDKKLFF.

Ten or more counts support this clonotype. The chain links TRBV18 to TRBJ1-2; D remains unclear. Trimming left V 3 bases short and J 6 bases short, with 17 bases between. CDR1 and CDR2 from the germline V gene are KGHSH and LQKENI. This CDR3 has 15 residues. The DNA for the CDR3 is TGTGCCAGCTCACCCCTCTCCCCCGGGGAGGATGGCTACACCTTC. Translation gives CASSPLSPGEDGYTF.

This clonotype was seen at least ten times. The chain uses TRBV20-1 and TRBJ2-3; 10 bases line up with TRBD2. The CDR3 has 15 amino acids. Germline lookup yields CDR1 DFQATT and CDR2 SNEGSKA (reference sequence). The V segment lost 3 bases and the J segment 2 bases; nucleotides outside the gene matches: 5. CDR3 amino acids: CSASTGLAVTDTQYF. CDR3 coding DNA: TGCAGTGCTAGTACCGGACTAGCGGTCACAGATACGCAGTATTTT.

This clonotype was detected many times. V and J are TRBV20-1 and TRBJ2-3; D is tentatively TRBD1 or TRBD2 (6 bases each). Germline V lookup: CDR1 DFQATT, CDR2 SNEGSKA (reference sequence). Trimming cost V 6 bases and J 0 bases, with 19 bases left between them. CDR3 length: 16 residues. The CDR3 DNA is TGCAGTGCGCCCCGGGGGCCCAGTGCTAGCACAGATACGCAGTATTTT. This translates into CSAPRGPSASTDTQYF.

The table lists this clonotype with many counts. V gene TRBV3-1 combines with J gene TRBJ2-5, with TRBD2 matching over 13 bases. The trim removed 6 bases at V and 4 bases at J, leaving 5 bases unmatched. The CDR3 totals 15 residues. Looked up from germline, CDR1 is LGHDT and CDR2 is YNNKEL (reference sequence). CDR3 amino acids: CASSTTSGRGETQYF. For the CDR3, the DNA is TGTGCCAGCAGTACCACTAGCGGGAGGGGAGAGACCCAGTACTTC.

This clonotype has at least ten counts. The genes are TRBV27 and TRBJ1-5, with D possibly TRBD1 on 6 matching bases. The CDR3 is 19 amino acids. Trimming left V 5 bases short and J 3 bases short, with 26 bases between. Germline CDR1 is MNHEY and CDR2 is SMNVEV (reference sequence). The CDR3 sequence is CASSPIPRPGQWANQPQHF. In nucleotides, the CDR3 is TGTGCCAGCAGTCCTATCCCTCGACCGGGACAATGGGCCAATCAGCCCCAGCATTTT.

This clonotype was seen at least ten times. The V and J genes are TRBV19 and TRBJ1-4; D is perhaps TRBD1 (6 bases). Germline values: CDR1 LNHDA, CDR2 SQIVND (reference sequence). This CDR3 comprises 15 residues. The ends were cut back, 5 bases at V and 1 base at J, with 11 bases in the middle. The DNA of the CDR3 is TGTGCCAGTAGTCCCCTACAGGGAACTAATGAAAAACTGTTTTTT. Residues: CASSPLQGTNEKLFF.

This clonotype was picked up many times. The genes are TRBV25-1 and TRBJ2-2; 8 nucleotides match TRBD2. Germline trimming cut 4 bases from V and 4 bases from J; bases unmatched to any gene: 2. CDR1 and CDR2 from the germline V gene are MGHDK and SYGVNS. This CDR3 region has 14 residues. The CDR3 loop is CASSGLASTGELFF. Here the CDR3 DNA reads TGTGCCAGCAGTGGACTAGCGTCCACCGGGGAGCTGTTTTTT.

This clonotype has at least ten counts. The chain has TRBV5-5 and TRBJ2-6; D not resolved. Looked up from germline, CDR1 is SGHKS and CDR2 is YYEKEE (reference sequence). With 2 bases removed from V and 0 bases from J, the gap between germline ends came to 9 bases. The CDR3 extends over 16 amino acids. As DNA, the CDR3 is TGTGCCAGCAGCTTTCCGAGAGCCTCTGGGGCCAACGTCCTGACTTTC. Encoded protein: CASSFPRASGANVLTF.

This clonotype has ten or more counts. The DNA for the CDR3 is TGTGCCAGCAGCGCCGCTGTGGGGGATAGCAATCAGCCCCAGCATTTT. Amino acid sequence: CASSAAVGDSNQPQHF. This sequence joins TRBV7-8 and TRBJ1-5; TRBD1 is a possible D gene (5 bases). CDR3 size: 16 residues. V lost 5 bases and J lost 0, with 14 bases in between. Looked up from germline, CDR1 is SGHVS and CDR2 is FQNEAQ.

This clonotype was recorded at least ten times. V and J are TRBV2 and TRBJ1-6; D is uncertain. V dropped 8 bases and J dropped 8 bases, with 4 bases sitting between them. The CDR3 spans 10 residues. The germline V gene encodes CDR1 SNHLY and CDR2 FYNNEI. In nucleotides, the CDR3 is TGTGCCAGCCCGCATTCACCCCTCCACTTT. Its protein is CASPHSPLHF.

Many counts were recorded for this clonotype. V usage is TRBV30 and J usage is TRBJ2-7; D ambiguous. Germline lookup yields CDR1 GTSNPN and CDR2 SVGIG (reference sequence). CDR3 length: 11 amino acids. Trimming cost V 2 bases and J 1 base, with 3 bases left between them. CDR3 in amino acids: CAWSRSYEQYF. The CDR3 DNA follows: TGTGCCTGGAGTCGATCCTACGAGCAGTACTTC.

This clonotype was detected ten times or more. The rearrangement joins TRBV12-3 or TRBV12-4 to TRBJ2-4, with 9 bases that match TRBD1. V was clipped by 3 bases and J by 7 bases; unmatched bases: 7. The CDR3 is 15 residues long. This CDR3 reads CASSLSGQGRNIQYF. In DNA, the CDR3 is TGTGCCAGCAGTTTGTCCGGACAGGGGAGGAACATTCAGTACTTC.

This clonotype was seen many times. V gene TRBV9 combines with J gene TRBJ2-5, with 8 bases aligning to TRBD1. Unmatched junction bases numbered 6, after V lost 0 bases and J lost 5 bases. The CDR3 spans 15 residues. CDR1 and CDR2 from the germline V gene are SGDLS and YYNGEE. This CDR3 reads CASSVEGRGQETQYF. CDR3 bases: TGTGCCAGCAGCGTAGAAGGCAGGGGGCAGGAGACCCAGTACTTC.

This clonotype is medium-sized within its sample. V is TRBV7-2 and J is TRBJ1-5; perhaps TRBD1 as D (5 bases). The germline V gene encodes CDR1 SGHTA and CDR2 FQGNSA. The V end lost 1 base, the J end lost 6 bases, and 13 bases lay between the germline ends. The CDR3 runs to 15 residues. The CDR3 DNA is TGTGCCAGCAGCTTAGGGCAAGGAACAGGTCAGCCCCAGCATTTT. Amino acid sequence: CASSLGQGTGQPQHF.

The chain joins TRBV6-2 or TRBV6-3 to TRBJ2-1; unclear D gene. With 3 bases removed from V and 3 bases from J, the gap between germline ends came to 15 bases. The CDR3 has 16 residues. Germline CDR1 MNHEY, CDR2 SVGEGT. The CDR3 nucleotides are TGTGCCAGCAGTTATATCGTGGACCCACTCTACAATGAGCAGTTCTTC. Amino acid sequence: CASSYIVDPLYNEQFF.